This TCR beta chain emerged from a study of blood T cell repertoires in COVID-19. This clone has just one count. The assay was immunoSEQ multiplex PCR, and TCRdb's table has in-frame clones only and misses some. Among under 300,000 clones listed, less than 90% were seen once. Germline lookup yields CDR1 KGHSH and CDR2 LQKENI. V dropped 6 bases and J dropped 2 bases, with 17 bases sitting between them. CDR3 length: 15 amino acids. The TCR was taken from a man aged 60 to 69 who had recovered from COVID-19. V gene TRBV18 combines with J gene TRBJ2-7; D is perhaps TRBD1 (6 bases). Sequenced sample: peripheral blood. The CDR3 DNA reads TGTGCCAGCTCGGGATCACGGACAGCTACCTACGAGCAGTACTTC. It is translated as CASSGSRTATYEQYF. The full variable domain, with the rest looked up from reference TRBV18 and TRBJ2-7, is NAGVMQNPRHLVRRRGQEARLRCSPMKGHSHVYWYRQLPEEGLKFMVYLQKENIIDESGMPKERFSAEFPKEGPSILRIQQVVRGDSAAYFCASSGSRTATYEQYFGPGTRLTVT.